The entry below describes one T cell receptor (beta chain). The protocol was immunoSEQ multiplex PCR, while the TCRdb copy is restricted to in-frame clones and leaves out a portion. The sample has roughly 190,000 clones, 82% seen once. The data belong to a study of blood T cell repertoires in COVID-19. With 9 bases removed from V and 4 bases from J, the gap between germline ends came to 17 bases. Germline CDR1 SGDLS, CDR2 YYNGEE. The CDR3 totals 15 residues. The sequencing sample was made of peripheral blood. This clonotype was sampled from a woman aged 60-75 years with COVID-19, enrolled during active disease. The chain carries TRBV9 and TRBJ1-6; weak D call: TRBD1 (6 bases). CDR3 residues: CAIGEPTGYNSPLHF. DNA of the CDR3: TGTGCCATCGGGGAACCGACAGGTTATAATTCACCCCTCCACTTT. Combining the CDR3 with reference TRBV9 and TRBJ1-6 gives the whole variable domain DSGVTQTPKHLITATGQRVTLRCSPRSGDLSVYWYQQSLDQGLQFLIQYYNGEERAKGNILERFSAQQFPDLHSELNLSSLELGDSALYFCAIGEPTGYNSPLHFGNGTRLTVT.